The rows below give T cell receptor beta chains drawn from one sample of a study of HIV-infected patients and healthy controls. One entry per CDR3 protein results from TCRdb running MiXCR on the 5' RACE reads. The repertoire holds more than 15,000 distinct CDR3 sequences, with approximately 9.1% as singletons. The sample comprised blood. The receptor source for this set is an adult in good health. Each CDR3 is given with its conserved first and last residue. D genes are given only for firm matches. Only part of the rows carry a size: once, few, many, or a class if the clone is expanded.

>TRBJ2-6|TRBV5-1|.|medium-sized
CASSLVGQGSGANVLTF
TGCGCCAGCAGCTTGGTGGGACAAGGATCTGGGGCCAACGTCCTGACTTTC
>TRBJ2-7|TRBV28|.|few
CASSQGRNEQYF
TGTGCCAGCAGCCAGGGGCGGAACGAGCAGTACTTC
>TRBJ2-5|TRBV4-1|TRBD2|many
CASAREAGRETQYF
TGCGCCAGCGCTCGGGAGGCAGGGAGAGAGACCCAGTACTTC
>TRBJ1-3|TRBV14|.|many
CASSEGRYSGNTIYF
TGTGCCAGCAGCGAGGGACGTTACTCTGGAAACACCATATATTTT
>TRBJ1-5|TRBV19|.|medium-sized
CASSHLGNQPQHF
TGTGCCAGTAGTCACCTGGGGAATCAGCCCCAGCATTTT
>TRBJ2-1|TRBV11-3|TRBD2|medium-sized
CASSLGRRETLNEQFF
TGTGCCAGCAGCTTAGGTCGGCGGGAGACCCTCAATGAGCAGTTCTTC
>TRBJ2-3|TRBV29-1|.|medium-sized
CSACTDTQYF
TGCAGCGCGTGTACAGATACGCAGTATTTT
>TRBJ2-7|TRBV21-1|.|.
CAGLDEQYF
TGTGCCGGACTAGACGAGCAGTACTTC
>TRBJ2-5|TRBV2|.|medium-sized
CASSEVRGQETQYF
TGTGCCAGCAGTGAAGTCCGGGGCCAAGAGACCCAGTACTTC
>TRBJ2-7|TRBV11-2|.|many
CASSASDSYEQYF
TGTGCCAGCAGCGCGAGCGACTCCTACGAGCAGTACTTC
>TRBJ2-4|TRBV28|TRBD2|many
CASRQLAGVNIQYF
TGTGCCAGCAGACAACTAGCGGGAGTGAACATTCAGTACTTC
>TRBJ2-7|TRBV11-2|TRBD2|.
CASTPQGGTSGIYEQYF
TGTGCCAGCACCCCGCAGGGAGGGACTAGCGGGATCTACGAGCAGTACTTC
>TRBJ2-3|TRBV28|.|many
CASRTSDTQYF
TGTGCCAGCAGAACGTCGGATACGCAGTATTTT
>TRBJ1-5|TRBV29-1|.|few
CSVAFQSNQPQHF
TGCAGCGTTGCCTTTCAGAGCAATCAGCCCCAGCATTTT
>TRBJ2-4|TRBV11-2|.|few
CASSFTGGAGLANIQYF
TGTGCCAGCAGCTTCACGGGGGGCGCAGGATTGGCAAACATTCAGTACTTC
>TRBJ1-4|TRBV7-9|.|many
CASSPDSTNEKLFF
TGTGCCAGCAGCCCGGACTCAACTAATGAAAAACTGTTTTTT
>TRBJ2-3|TRBV28|.|medium-sized
CASSQTFSGDTQYF
TGTGCCAGCAGTCAAACCTTTAGCGGAGATACGCAGTATTTT